A single sample gave rise to the 24 T cell receptor beta chains below, sequenced in a study of CD4 and CD8 cells across lung adenocarcinoma regions. TCRdb itself ran the PCR reads through MiXCR, one entry per CDR3 protein. Of approximately 10,000 distinct CDR3 sequences listed, about 61% are singletons. Sequencing was performed on CD8+ T cells from the margin of a lung tumor. The receptors were sampled from a male donor with lung adenocarcinoma. The CD4 and CD8 labels of this study may be unreliable.

This clonotype was seen ten or more times. The chain joins TRBV6-1 to TRBJ2-3; D may correspond to TRBD1 or TRBD2 (5 bases each). The CDR3 loop spans 14 amino acids. Deletions cut 7 bases from V and 6 bases from J, with 17 bases between. Germline assignment: CDR1 MNHNS and CDR2 SASEGT. This chain's CDR3 is CASTGNRGADTQYF. In DNA, the CDR3 is TGTGCCAGCACAGGGAATCGGGGAGCCGATACGCAGTATTTT.

The chain couples TRBV7-6 to TRBJ2-3; 9 nucleotides align to TRBD2. J gave up 4 bases and V 7 bases, and 12 bases lay outside the gene matches. Germline CDR1 reads SGHVS; CDR2 reads FNYEAQ. This CDR3 spans 16 amino acids. CDR3 sequence reads: CASTSAGREGPDTQYF. The CDR3 region has the DNA TGTGCCAGCACCTCCGCGGGGCGGGAGGGCCCAGATACGCAGTATTTT.

The chain carries TRBV10-1 and TRBJ2-3; D is ambiguous. CDR1 is WNHNN, CDR2 SYGVQD, per germline (reference sequence). The ends were cut back, 0 bases at V and 0 bases at J, with 1 base in the middle. The CDR3 has 13 residues. The CDR3 DNA reads TGCGCCAGCAGTGAGTCTAGCACAGATACGCAGTATTTT. The encoded protein is CASSESSTDTQYF.

This rearrangement joins TRBV6-1 to TRBJ2-5; either TRBD1 or TRBD2 may supply D (5 bases each). TRBJ2-7 matches the DNA end more closely, so the J call is doubtful. The CDR3 is 17 residues long. Looked up from germline, CDR1 is MNHNS and CDR2 is SASEGT. The CDR3: CASSPNGAANNIYEQYF. The CDR3 DNA follows: TGTGCCAGCAGTCCAAACGGGGCCGCAAACAATATCTACGAGCAGTACTTC.

This sequence joins TRBV10-3 and TRBJ2-3, with 10 bases aligning to TRBD1. The CDR3 loop spans 14 amino acids. The ends lost 2 bases at V and 4 bases at J; junction bases unmatched: 0. CDR1 ENHRY and CDR2 SYGVKD come from the germline V gene. The CDR3 DNA reads TGTGCCATCAGTGAGGGACAGGGGGCAGATACGCAGTATTTT. Amino acids: CAISEGQGADTQYF.

The rearrangement uses TRBV6-1 and TRBJ2-1, with D uncertain. Germline-derived CDR1 and CDR2 are MNHNS and SASEGT. CDR3 length: 11 amino acids. Trimming left V 6 bases short and J 7 bases short, with 7 bases between. Here the CDR3 reads CASSTGNEQFF. The CDR3 coding sequence is TGTGCCAGCAGCACCGGGAATGAGCAGTTCTTC.

The chain is built from TRBV6-1 and TRBJ2-7; D call uncertain. V was cut by 0 bases and J by 0 bases, with 3 bases left in between. CDR1 and CDR2 (germline): MNHNS, SASEGT. The CDR3 totals 13 residues. DNA for the CDR3: TGTGCCAGCAGTGAAGCGGTCTCCTACGAGCAGTACTTC. Protein sequence: CASSEAVSYEQYF.

The chain links TRBV6-1 to TRBJ2-2; D is possibly TRBD1 (5 bases). Germline V gene data show CDR1 as MNHNS and CDR2 as SASEGT. Trimming shortened V by 6 bases and J by 3 bases, and 23 bases separated the two germline ends. The CDR3 runs to 18 residues. CDR3 amino acids: CASRHPTRWGPHTGELFF. CDR3 sequence (DNA): TGTGCCAGCAGGCATCCGACTCGGTGGGGCCCCCACACCGGGGAGCTGTTTTTT.

The J gene is TRBJ2-1, the V gene TRBV7-7; 7 positions agree with TRBD2. The J call may be in error: the DNA end matches TRBJ2-5 better. The CDR3 is 15 residues long. CDR1 and CDR2 from the germline V gene are SSHAT and FNYEAQ (reference sequence). Here the CDR3 DNA reads TGTGCTCGCAGCTTAGCCAGCGGGGTCGGGGAGACCCAGTACTTC. Translation gives CARSLASGVGETQYF.

This rearrangement joins TRBV7-2 to TRBJ2-1; TRBD1 agrees at 8 bases. Judging by the DNA end, TRBJ2-7 fits better; the J call may be wrong. The CDR3 spans 15 residues. CDR1 is SGHTA and CDR2 is FQGNSA in the germline V gene. The CDR3 sequence: CASSLDTGGYNEQYF. DNA for the CDR3: TGTGCCAGCAGCTTAGATACAGGGGGGTACAATGAGCAGTACTTC.

This clonotype is classed as medium-sized. The V and J genes are TRBV6-8 and TRBJ2-5, with D maybe TRBD1 (6 bases). The germline V gene has CDR1 MNHGY and CDR2 SAAAGT. CDR3 length: 14 amino acids. V lost 5 bases and J lost 7, with 17 bases in between. In nucleotides, the CDR3 is TGTGCCAGCAGTCATCAGGGGTTGAGGGGGACCCAGTACTTC. Its translation is CASSHQGLRGTQYF.

J is TRBJ2-1 and V is TRBV3-1, with D unresolved. This CDR3 spans 16 amino acids. Trimming took off 3 bases at V and 9 bases at J, with 21 bases between the two ends. The germline gives CDR1 LGHDT, CDR2 YNNKEL (reference sequence). The CDR3 bases are TGTGCCAGCAGCCATTCCGTACCGGGTCCTCGCCGTGAGCAGTTCTTC. Translated: CASSHSVPGPRREQFF.

This clonotype was detected ten times or more. The chain recombines TRBV27 with TRBJ2-5; perhaps D is TRBD1 or TRBD2 (5 bases each). The end of the DNA fits TRBJ2-7 better, so the J call may be wrong. The CDR3 spans 13 residues. In germline, CDR1 is MNHEY, CDR2 SMNVEV (reference sequence). The CDR3 bases are TGTGCCAGCAGTTTTACTGGGGGTTACGAGCAGTACTTC. Its translation is CASSFTGGYEQYF.

On this clonotype itself: At one of its ends the junction is not consistent with the germline gene, which may arise from a read error. The chain is built from TRBV25-1 and TRBJ2-5; D uncertain. Germline lookup yields CDR1 MGHDK and CDR2 SYGVNS. CDR3 length equals 12 residues. In DNA form, the CDR3 reads TGTGCCAGCAGTGAACCCAACGCACCCCAATTCTTC. Translation gives CASSEPNAPQFF.

V and J are TRBV28 and TRBJ1-2; 8 nucleotides match TRBD1. Germline CDR1 reads MDHEN; CDR2 reads SYDVKM. Germline trimming cut 6 bases from V and 2 bases from J; bases unmatched to any gene: 5. The CDR3 has 14 residues. The CDR3: CASSPGGRNYGYTF. CDR3 nucleotides: TGTGCCAGCAGCCCAGGGGGCCGGAACTATGGCTACACCTTC.

By sample share, this clonotype is medium-sized. The chain combines TRBV6-1 with TRBJ2-5, with 9 bases aligning to TRBD1. The CDR3 sequence is 15 residues long. Germline CDR1 is MNHNS and CDR2 is SASEGT. J lost 2 bases, V lost 7 bases, and 8 bases had no gene match. The CDR3 region is CASIDTGGPQETQYF. CDR3 coding DNA: TGTGCCAGCATTGATACAGGGGGCCCGCAAGAGACCCAGTACTTC.

The chain carries TRBV28 and TRBJ1-2; 7 nucleotides align to TRBD1. The V gene's germline CDR1 is MDHEN and CDR2 SYDVKM. The V gene end was trimmed by 7 bases and the J gene end by 5 bases; junction bases not matched to a gene: 7. This CDR3 region has 13 residues. CDR3 protein: CASTFQGGYGYTF. Written as DNA, the CDR3 is TGTGCCAGCACTTTCCAGGGGGGGTATGGCTACACCTTC.

This clonotype was detected many times. This chain connects TRBV7-9 to TRBJ2-3; 7 bases fit TRBD1. J lost 2 bases, V lost 3 bases, and 11 bases had no gene match. The CDR3 has 17 residues. Per germline, CDR1 SEHNR and CDR2 FQNEAQ (reference sequence). CDR3 region: CASSFSGTALFTDTQYF. DNA for the CDR3: TGTGCCAGCAGCTTCTCCGGGACAGCGCTCTTCACAGATACGCAGTATTTT.

J is TRBJ2-2 and V is TRBV6-5, with D possibly matching TRBD2 (6 bases). The germline gives CDR1 MNHEY, CDR2 SVGAGI. Between the trimmed V and J ends, which lost 4 bases and 6 bases, there was a span of 18 bases. The CDR3 sequence is 16 residues long. The CDR3 DNA reads TGTGCCAGCAGTTTGGGACTCATAACGGGAGCCGGGGAGCTGTTTTTT. Protein product: CASSLGLITGAGELFF.

CDR3 amino acids: CASIGSSGELFF. CDR3 coding DNA: TGTGCCAGCATAGGTAGTAGCGGGGAGCTGTTTTTT. This rearrangement joins TRBV6-1 to TRBJ2-2; D call uncertain. Between the trimmed V and J ends, which lost 7 bases and 7 bases, there was a span of 10 bases. The CDR3 contains 12 residues. Germline V gene lookup returns CDR1 MNHNS and CDR2 SASEGT.

V and J are TRBV12-3 or TRBV12-4 and TRBJ2-5, with D perhaps matching TRBD2 (6 bases). V lost 6 bases and J lost 5, with 16 bases in between. The length of the CDR3 is 14 residues. The CDR3 sequence is CASSPGGPGETQYF. The CDR3 DNA sequence: TGTGCCAGCAGCCCTGGAGGGCCAGGGGAGACCCAGTACTTC.

This chain connects TRBV6-1 to TRBJ2-5; 10 bases are shared with TRBD2. The J call is doubtful: the DNA matches TRBJ2-7 better. CDR1 is MNHNS, CDR2 SASEGT, per germline. The CDR3 has 15 amino acids. DNA of the CDR3: TGTGCCAGCAGTGGGGAAGCGGGAGGGGTCTACGAGCAGTACTTC. Amino acids: CASSGEAGGVYEQYF.

This clonotype was detected only a few times. The chain recombines TRBV27 with TRBJ2-1; the D gene is possibly TRBD2 (6 bases). The V end was cut by 0 bases, the J end by 7 bases, with 10 bases between. The CDR3 loop spans 14 amino acids. Germline CDR1 is MNHEY and CDR2 is SMNVEV (reference sequence). CDR3 DNA: TGTGCCAGCAGTTTATCGTCCGGAGGGAATGAGCAGTTCTTC. This encodes CASSLSSGGNEQFF.

CDR3 sequence: CASMQGNYNEQFF. The DNA of the CDR3 is TGTGCCTCAATGCAGGGGAACTACAATGAGCAGTTCTTC. The chain joins TRBV6-1 to TRBJ2-5, with D possibly TRBD1 on 6 matching bases. The DNA end is a closer match to TRBJ2-1, so the J assignment may be wrong. There are 13 residues in the CDR3. Germline loops: CDR1 MNHNS, CDR2 SASEGT.